Following are 32 T cell receptor beta chains from one sample sequenced in a study of blood T cell repertoires in COVID-19 (dated by TCRdb to the early 2020s). The library was obtained by the immunoSEQ multiplex PCR assay. Here the immuneACCESS table is served through TCRdb, limited to in-frame sequences with V and J called. Missing clones are a known gap in these copies; in checked studies unresolved V genes cover under half, and the rest lacks a known reason. In all, the sample holds roughly 180,000 clones, and about 85% of those were seen once. Under 6.5% of the sample is in the top ten clones. Sample: peripheral blood. Receptors were obtained from a woman aged 50 to 60 with COVID-19, enrolled during active disease.

The CDR3 is CASRKGQGSFRNQPQHF. In nucleotides, the CDR3 is TGTGCCAGCAGAAAGGGACAGGGCTCCTTTCGCAATCAGCCCCAGCATTTT. V usage is TRBV7-2 and J usage is TRBJ1-5, with 9 bases fitting TRBD1. V lost 6 bases, J lost 2 bases, and 11 bases stayed unmatched. The V gene's germline CDR1 is SGHTA and CDR2 FQGNSA. This CDR3 contains 17 residues.

The genes are TRBV5-1 and TRBJ2-3; 7 bases match TRBD1. The junction had 6 bases not matched to a gene; V was cut back by 0 bases and J by 5 bases. CDR3 size: 15 residues. Germline V gene lookup returns CDR1 SGHRS and CDR2 YFSETQ. The CDR3 region is CASSLGTGGIDTQYF. As DNA, the CDR3 is TGCGCCAGCAGCTTGGGGACAGGAGGTATAGATACGCAGTATTTT.

J is TRBJ2-3 and V is TRBV30; D may be TRBD2 (6 bases). In germline, CDR1 is GTSNPN, CDR2 SVGIG (reference sequence). The CDR3 runs 12 residues. The V end was cut by 5 bases, the J end by 0 bases, with 6 bases between. The CDR3 region is CAWGLSTDTQYF. Here the CDR3 DNA reads TGTGCCTGGGGACTAAGCACAGATACGCAGTATTTT.

This clone appeared many times. This chain connects TRBV7-9 to TRBJ2-7; D is undetermined. V was cut by 4 bases and J by 3 bases, with 4 bases left in between. The CDR3 runs 11 residues. Per the germline V gene, CDR1 is SEHNR and CDR2 is FQNEAQ (reference sequence). CDR3 in DNA: TGTGCCAGCAGCTATAACTACGAGCAGTACTTC. It is translated as CASSYNYEQYF.

The chain carries TRBV4-1 and TRBJ2-1, with 8 bases aligning to TRBD1. Germline V gene sequence: CDR1 MGHRA, CDR2 YSYEKL. V shed 1 base and J 8 bases; nucleotides not matched to a gene: 7. The CDR3 length is 15 residues. CDR3 sequence reads: CASSQVDREVDEQFF. Here the CDR3 DNA reads TGCGCCAGCAGCCAAGTGGACAGGGAGGTCGATGAGCAGTTCTTC.

The chain recombines TRBV9 with TRBJ2-1; 8 positions agree with TRBD2. The CDR3 has 16 amino acids. From germline, CDR1 is SGDLS and CDR2 YYNGEE. The V gene end was trimmed by 0 bases and the J gene end by 6 bases; junction bases not matched to a gene: 8. The CDR3: CASSVEVRGVSNEQFF. CDR3 coding DNA: TGTGCCAGCAGCGTAGAAGTGCGGGGGGTGTCCAATGAGCAGTTCTTC.

The rearrangement links TRBV2 to TRBJ2-7, with a possible D match to TRBD1 (6 bases). The length of the CDR3 is 16 residues. Trimming took off 2 bases at V and 6 bases at J, with 20 bases between the two ends. Germline CDR1 is SNHLY and CDR2 is FYNNEI. The CDR3 DNA sequence: TGTGCCAGCAGTGAATCCGGGACAAGACAGAACCGCGAGCAGTACTTC. Translating gives CASSESGTRQNREQYF.

V is TRBV9 and J is TRBJ1-6, with D possibly matching TRBD1 (5 bases). Germline values: CDR1 SGDLS, CDR2 YYNGEE. Deletions cut 0 bases from V and 7 bases from J, with 11 bases between. The CDR3 covers 15 residues. The CDR3: CASSVDRRGNSPLHF. The CDR3 nucleotides are TGTGCCAGCAGCGTAGACAGGCGGGGAAATTCACCCCTCCACTTT.

The rearrangement uses TRBV5-4 and TRBJ2-3; the D gene is possibly TRBD2 (6 bases). V lost 1 base, J lost 3 bases, and 18 bases lay in between. The CDR3 contains 17 residues. The germline CDR1 and CDR2 sequences are SGHNT and YYREEE (reference sequence). CDR3 coding DNA: TGTGCCAGCAGCTTGCATGGACTACGGGGGAGTACAGATACGCAGTATTTT. Translation gives CASSLHGLRGSTDTQYF.

The chain joins TRBV5-1 to TRBJ2-5, with a weak D call TRBD1 (6 bases). Between the trimmed V and J ends, which lost 2 bases and 3 bases, there was a span of 14 bases. The CDR3 extends over 15 amino acids. The germline V gene encodes CDR1 SGHRS and CDR2 YFSETQ. The CDR3 nucleotides are TGCGCCAGCAGCTTTACTCCGGGACAAAAAGAGACCCAGTACTTC. This sequence encodes CASSFTPGQKETQYF.

This clone was detected only a few times. V and J are TRBV2 and TRBJ1-1; 11 bases align to TRBD1. Germline CDR1 is SNHLY and CDR2 is FYNNEI. The CDR3 is 17 amino acids. The ends lost 3 bases at V and 2 bases at J; junction bases unmatched: 8. The CDR3 DNA is TGTGCCAGCAGTGAGGGACAGGGGGTGAACCGCAACACTGAAGCTTTCTTT. Translation: CASSEGQGVNRNTEAFF. The whole variable domain, filled in from reference TRBV2 and TRBJ1-1, reads EPEVTQTPSHQVTQMGQEVILRCVPISNHLYFYWYRQILGQKVEFLVSFYNNEISEKSEIFDDQFSVERPDGSNFTLKIRSTKLEDSAMYFCASSEGQGVNRNTEAFFGQGTRLTVV.

The chain links TRBV2 to TRBJ1-4; possibly TRBD1 for D (5 bases). The CDR3 runs to 14 residues. Trimming shortened V by 4 bases and J by 7 bases, and 13 bases separated the two germline ends. Germline assignment: CDR1 SNHLY and CDR2 FYNNEI. Here the CDR3 reads CASSGGRVGEKLFF. The CDR3 DNA reads TGTGCCAGCAGTGGAGGCAGGGTTGGTGAAAAACTGTTTTTT.

The V and J genes are TRBV6-5 and TRBJ1-5, with 7 positions matching TRBD1. Trimming cost V 7 bases and J 0 bases; bases outside gene matches: 3. The CDR3 is 14 residues long. CDR1 is MNHEY, CDR2 SVGAGI, per germline. The CDR3 protein is CASTTGYSNQPQHF. The CDR3 region has the DNA TGTGCCAGCACGACAGGGTATAGCAATCAGCCCCAGCATTTT.

The V gene is TRBV9, the J gene TRBJ2-7; D is undetermined. The CDR3 totals 12 residues. Germline CDR1 is SGDLS and CDR2 is YYNGEE. The V and J ends lost 0 bases and 3 bases respectively, with 4 bases between them. CDR3 DNA sequence: TGTGCCAGCAGCGTAGACGGCTACGAGCAGTACTTC. The encoded protein is CASSVDGYEQYF.

This chain uses TRBV11-2 with TRBJ2-2, with D possibly TRBD1 on 5 matching bases. CDR1 is SGHAT and CDR2 is FQNNGV in the germline V gene. Trimming took 5 bases from V and 1 from J, leaving 8 bases between them. The CDR3 is 14 residues long. The chain's CDR3 is CASSEDMNTGELFF. In DNA, the CDR3 is TGTGCCAGCAGCGAGGACATGAACACCGGGGAGCTGTTTTTT. Complete variable domain (other parts from reference TRBV11-2 and TRBJ2-2): EAGVAQSPRYKIIEKRQSVAFWCNPISGHATLYWYQQILGQGPKLLIQFQNNGVVDDSQLPKDRFSAERLKGVDSTLKIQPAKLEDSAVYLCASSEDMNTGELFFGEGSRLTVL.

The rearrangement links TRBV6-5 to TRBJ1-5; TRBD1 might be the D (6 bases). This CDR3 has 15 residues. Germline V CDR1 and CDR2: MNHEY, SVGAGI. The V end was cut by 0 bases, the J end by 5 bases, with 11 bases between. CDR3 sequence reads: CASSYSSDSYQPQHF. The CDR3 DNA reads as TGTGCCAGCAGTTACTCTTCGGACAGCTATCAGCCCCAGCATTTT.

This sequence joins TRBV9 and TRBJ2-2; TRBD2 matches at 12 bases. The CDR3 length is 18 residues. V gave up 3 bases and J gave up 0 bases; unmatched junction bases: 6. Per the germline V gene, CDR1 is SGDLS and CDR2 is YYNGEE. The CDR3 spells CASSDPTSGGANTGELFF. The CDR3 nucleotides read TGTGCCAGCAGCGACCCGACTAGCGGGGGCGCGAACACCGGGGAGCTGTTTTTT.

The chain's CDR3 is CASSEPNAYEQYF. The CDR3 nucleotides read TGTGCCAGCAGCGAGCCGAACGCCTACGAGCAGTACTTC. This sequence joins TRBV7-2 and TRBJ2-7; no firm D call. The germline gives CDR1 SGHTA, CDR2 FQGNSA. The CDR3 consists of 13 residues. Trimming took 5 bases from V and 2 from J, leaving 10 bases between them.

The chain links TRBV19 to TRBJ1-2; D remains ambiguous. The CDR3 spans 15 residues. CDR1 and CDR2 (germline): LNHDA, SQIVND (reference sequence). The V end lost 4 bases, the J end lost 0 bases, and 12 bases lay between the germline ends. The CDR3 loop is CASSRPGDPNYGYTF. The CDR3 nucleotides read TGTGCCAGTAGTAGACCCGGGGATCCTAACTATGGCTACACCTTC.

On this clone: One end of the junction is discordant with germline, which a read error may explain. The V gene is TRBV24-1, the J gene TRBJ2-2, with 9 bases fitting TRBD1. The V gene's germline CDR1 is KGHDR and CDR2 SFDVKD. The CDR3 has 18 residues. CDR3 protein: CATSDWKPGQGRHRGAVF. The CDR3 region has the DNA TGTGCCACCAGTGATTGGAAACCGGGACAGGGTCGGCACCGGGGAGCTGTTTTT.

This clone came up once. The chain carries TRBV7-2 and TRBJ1-1; the D gene is possibly TRBD1 (5 bases). V was clipped by 3 bases and J by 6 bases, with 11 bases between them. This CDR3 contains 13 residues. Germline V gene lookup returns CDR1 SGHTA and CDR2 FQGNSA. The DNA for the CDR3 is TGTGCCAGCAGCTTTCAGGGAATGGCTGAAGCTTTCTTT. It translates to CASSFQGMAEAFF.

The chain links TRBV19 to TRBJ2-5, with TRBD2 identical over 15 bases. Trimming took 2 bases from V and 1 from J; bases not matched to a gene: 2. In germline, CDR1 is LNHDA, CDR2 SQIVND (reference sequence). There are 17 residues in the CDR3. CDR3 in amino acids: CASSIMGLAGGQETQYF. CDR3 sequence (DNA): TGTGCCAGTAGTATAATGGGACTAGCGGGGGGCCAAGAGACCCAGTACTTC. Using reference TRBV19 and TRBJ2-5 for the parts outside the CDR3, the full variable domain is DGGITQSPKYLFRKEGQNVTLSCEQNLNHDAMYWYRQDPGQGLRLIYYSQIVNDFQKGDIAEGYSVSREKKESFPLTVTSAQKNPTAFYLCASSIMGLAGGQETQYFGPGTRLLVL.

The chain employs TRBV5-6 and TRBJ1-6, with 7 bases matching TRBD1. The CDR3 loop spans 16 amino acids. V trimming: 4 bases; J trimming: 2 bases; junction bases outside the gene matches: 6. Germline CDR1 SGHDT, CDR2 YYEEEE. The CDR3 loop is CASSTGGTAYNSPLHF. The DNA for the CDR3 is TGTGCCAGCAGCACGGGGGGGACAGCCTATAATTCACCCCTCCACTTT.

J is TRBJ1-6 and V is TRBV18; D is unresolved. This CDR3 has 15 amino acids. The germline V and J ends were trimmed by 1 base and 7 bases, with 11 bases remaining between them. CDR1 is KGHSH, CDR2 LQKENI, per germline. CDR3 region: CASSPREGANSPLHF. The CDR3 region has the DNA TGTGCCAGCTCACCACGAGAGGGTGCGAATTCACCCCTCCACTTT. Together with reference TRBV18 and TRBJ1-6, the CDR3 gives the full variable domain: NAGVMQNPRHLVRRRGQEARLRCSPMKGHSHVYWYRQLPEEGLKFMVYLQKENIIDESGMPKERFSAEFPKEGPSILRIQQVVRGDSAAYFCASSPREGANSPLHFGNGTRLTVT.

The chain couples TRBV12-3 or TRBV12-4 to TRBJ1-2; 9 bases fit TRBD1. The length of the CDR3 is 13 residues. The V gene end was trimmed by 5 bases and the J gene end by 6 bases; junction bases not matched to a gene: 4. The CDR3: CASSRQGDDGYTF. Written as DNA, the CDR3 is TGTGCCAGCAGTAGACAGGGGGACGATGGCTACACCTTC.

This chain connects TRBV7-7 to TRBJ2-5, with D perhaps matching TRBD2 (5 bases). The CDR3 length is 15 residues. V gave up 3 bases and J gave up 5 bases, with 16 bases separating them. Germline V gene sequence: CDR1 SSHAT, CDR2 FNYEAQ (reference sequence). CDR3: CASSFSSSRGETQYF. The CDR3 bases are TGTGCCAGCAGCTTTTCATCCTCTAGAGGGGAGACCCAGTACTTC.

The chain couples TRBV29-1 to TRBJ1-2; 9 bases align to TRBD1. Germline values: CDR1 SQVTM, CDR2 ANQGSEA. With 1 base clipped from V and 3 bases from J, the junction kept 6 bases outside the gene matches. The CDR3 is 15 amino acids. CDR3 DNA: TGCAGCGTTGAAGTCCAGGACAGGGGAGACTATGGCTACACCTTC. As protein: CSVEVQDRGDYGYTF.

The chain has TRBV11-3 and TRBJ1-1; TRBD1 matches 8 bases. Germline lookup yields CDR1 SGHNT and CDR2 YENEEA. The V and J ends lost 5 bases and 1 base, in that order; junction bases with no gene match: 12. This CDR3 spans 17 amino acids. The CDR3 DNA reads as TGTGCCAGCAGCCGACAGGGGTGGACGGAGGAGAACACTGAAGCTTTCTTT. The encoded protein is CASSRQGWTEENTEAFF.

The J gene is TRBJ1-2, the V gene TRBV12-3 or TRBV12-4, with D perhaps TRBD1 (6 bases). The V end lost 6 bases, the J end lost 2 bases, and 10 bases lay between the germline ends. The CDR3 length is 13 residues. CDR3: CASSYRENYGYTF. The CDR3 DNA sequence: TGTGCCAGCAGCTACAGGGAGAACTATGGCTACACCTTC.

This chain uses TRBV3-1 (or the pseudogene TRBV3-2) with TRBJ1-6; 8 bases are a match to TRBD1. Germline-derived CDR1 and CDR2 are LGHDT and YNNKEL (reference sequence). V gave up 0 bases and J gave up 8 bases; unmatched junction bases: 6. There are 16 residues in the CDR3. The CDR3 region has the DNA TGTGCCAGCAGCCAAGATGGAGGGACAGGCTATTCACCCCTCCACTTT. It codes for CASSQDGGTGYSPLHF.

V usage is TRBV7-2 and J usage is TRBJ2-1; 9 bases are a match to TRBD2. The V segment lost 1 base and the J segment 6 bases; nucleotides outside the gene matches: 7. The CDR3 has 16 amino acids. From germline, CDR1 is SGHTA and CDR2 FQGNSA. CDR3 bases: TGTGCCAGCAGCTTAGTGGGGGCTAGCGGGGTCAATGAGCAGTTCTTC. Its protein is CASSLVGASGVNEQFF.

This sequence joins TRBV25-1 and TRBJ1-2; perhaps TRBD1 as D (5 bases). The CDR3 is 14 amino acids. Germline CDR1 MGHDK, CDR2 SYGVNS. With 5 bases removed from V and 6 bases from J, the gap between germline ends came to 16 bases. The CDR3 loop reads CASSPRGVVDGYTF. In DNA form, the CDR3 reads TGTGCCAGCAGTCCCCGGGGGGTGGTTGATGGCTACACCTTC.